The clone carrying this T cell receptor (beta chain) was observed once. CDR1 and CDR2 from the germline V gene are SGDLS and YYNGEE. CDR3 length: 17 amino acids. The V gene end was trimmed by 0 bases and the J gene end by 4 bases; junction bases not matched to a gene: 6. This sample is drawn from a study of technical replicates of blood from a few donors. The repertoire was sequenced with immunoSEQ multiplex PCR; TCRdb's copy has only in-frame clones and lacks some. There are 40,000 to 60,000 clones in the sample; 86% occur only once, and 5.6% lies in the top ten. This sequence joins TRBV9 and TRBJ2-3; 12 bases are shared with TRBD2. Specimen: PBMCs. This receptor was obtained from a human donor in good health. Some clones in this sample may be carry-over from other donors' samples. The CDR3 sequence: CASSVGASGRVPDTQYF. DNA for the CDR3: TGTGCCAGCAGCGTAGGAGCTAGCGGGAGGGTCCCAGATACGCAGTATTTT.